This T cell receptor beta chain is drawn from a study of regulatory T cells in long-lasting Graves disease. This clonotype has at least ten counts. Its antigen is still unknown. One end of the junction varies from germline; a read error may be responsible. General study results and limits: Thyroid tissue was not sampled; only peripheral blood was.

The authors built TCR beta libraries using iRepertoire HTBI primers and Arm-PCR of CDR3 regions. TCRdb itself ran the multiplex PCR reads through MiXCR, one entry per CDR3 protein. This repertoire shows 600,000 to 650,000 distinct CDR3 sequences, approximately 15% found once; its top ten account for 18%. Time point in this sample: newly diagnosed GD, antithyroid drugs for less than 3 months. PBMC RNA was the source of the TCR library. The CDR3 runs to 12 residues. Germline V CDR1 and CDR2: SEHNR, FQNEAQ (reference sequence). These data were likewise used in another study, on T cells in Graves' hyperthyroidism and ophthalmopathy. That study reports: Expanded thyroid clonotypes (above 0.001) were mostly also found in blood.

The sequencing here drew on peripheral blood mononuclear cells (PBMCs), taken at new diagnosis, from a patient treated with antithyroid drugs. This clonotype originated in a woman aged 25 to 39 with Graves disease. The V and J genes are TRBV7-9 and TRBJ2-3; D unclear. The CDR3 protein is CASSLAAETQYF. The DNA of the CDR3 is TGTGCCAGCAGCTTAGCCGCAGAGACGCAGTATTTT.